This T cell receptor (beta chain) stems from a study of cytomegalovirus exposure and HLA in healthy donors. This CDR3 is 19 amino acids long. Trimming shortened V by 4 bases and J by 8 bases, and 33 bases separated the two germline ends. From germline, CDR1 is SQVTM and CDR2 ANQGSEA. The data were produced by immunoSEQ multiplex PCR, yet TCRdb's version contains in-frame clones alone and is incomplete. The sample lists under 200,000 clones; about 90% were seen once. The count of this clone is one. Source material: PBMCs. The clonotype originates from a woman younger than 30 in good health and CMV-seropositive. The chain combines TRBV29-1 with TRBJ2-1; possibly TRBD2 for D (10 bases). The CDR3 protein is CSVVGRDRALAGTYDEQFF. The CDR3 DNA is TGCAGCGTTGTGGGCCGGGACAGGGCACTAGCGGGGACATACGATGAGCAGTTCTTC.